Below are 24 T cell receptor beta chains sequenced from a single sample in a study of OX40 agonist ivuxolimab in advanced cancers. This table comes from immunoSEQ multiplex PCR, and its TCRdb copy is limited to in-frame clones, with some not included. Among about 40,000 clones listed, around 89% were seen once. The source material was CD4+ or CD8+ T cells sorted from blood, sampled in a trial of the OX40 agonist ivuxolimab. These receptors were obtained from an adult with an advanced solid tumor such as melanoma, head and neck, liver or kidney cancer.

The V gene is TRBV6-6, the J gene TRBJ2-2; 9 nucleotides align to TRBD1. J gave up 3 bases and V 6 bases, and 5 bases lay outside the gene matches. CDR3 size: 15 residues. Per germline, CDR1 MNHNY and CDR2 SVGAGI (reference sequence). This CDR3 is CASRDTGGYTGELFF. The CDR3 bases are TGTGCCAGCAGAGACACAGGGGGCTACACCGGGGAGCTGTTTTTT.

The chain links TRBV5-1 to TRBJ1-3, with D possibly TRBD1 on 5 matching bases. Germline V gene sequence: CDR1 SGHRS, CDR2 YFSETQ. V gave up 4 bases and J gave up 2 bases, with 13 bases separating them. This CDR3 is built from 15 residues. The CDR3 is CASSHVGDPGNTIYF. CDR3 DNA sequence: TGCGCCAGCAGCCACGTGGGGGACCCTGGAAACACCATATATTTT.

This rearrangement joins TRBV5-6 to TRBJ1-1; 8 bases agree with TRBD1. Germline CDR1 and CDR2: SGHDT and YYEEEE. This CDR3 region has 14 residues. The V and J ends lost 3 bases and 6 bases, in that order; junction bases with no gene match: 7. The CDR3 DNA sequence: TGTGCCAGCAGCTACCCGGGACAGGCGGCTGAAGCTTTCTTT. It is translated as CASSYPGQAAEAFF.

The CDR3 coding sequence is TGCGCCAGCAGCCAGGGAGCCTGGACAGGGGGAAGGACTAATGAAAAACTGTTTTTT. This translates into CASSQGAWTGGRTNEKLFF. The V gene is TRBV4-1, the J gene TRBJ1-4; 10 bases are shared with TRBD1. CDR3 size: 19 residues. With V trimmed by 3 bases and J by 2 bases, 12 bases remained unmatched. CDR1 is MGHRA, CDR2 YSYEKL, per germline.

V and J are TRBV9 and TRBJ1-1, with a tentative D call TRBD1 (5 bases). V lost 2 bases and J lost 3, with 11 bases in between. CDR1 and CDR2 from the germline V gene are SGDLS and YYNGEE. The CDR3 runs 14 residues. The DNA for the CDR3 is TGTGCCAGCAGCGTGTCCCCGGGGGACACTGAAGCTTTCTTT. It encodes CASSVSPGDTEAFF.

The V and J genes are TRBV6-1 and TRBJ1-4, with a weak D call TRBD1 (6 bases). The V end lost 5 bases, the J end lost 8 bases, and 15 bases lay between the germline ends. Looked up from germline, CDR1 is MNHNS and CDR2 is SASEGT. The CDR3 is 14 residues long. The CDR3: CASSLGQGHEKLFF. The CDR3 bases are TGTGCCAGCAGTCTGGGGCAGGGGCACGAAAAACTGTTTTTT.

Note on this clone: Other DNA sequences in the same sample also yield this CDR3. The genes are TRBV7-9 and TRBJ1-5; D gene uncertain. Looked up from germline, CDR1 is SEHNR and CDR2 is FQNEAQ (reference sequence). This CDR3 spans 13 amino acids. Trimming removed 1 base from V and 5 bases from J, with 6 bases in between. The CDR3 DNA reads as TGTGCCAGCAGCTTAGAGGGTTATCAGCCCCAGCATTTT. Translated, it gives CASSLEGYQPQHF.

The CDR3, as DNA: TGCGCCAGCAGCCGGGGCCCAGGGGTTAACAATGAGCAGTTCTTC. Translated: CASSRGPGVNNEQFF. The J gene is TRBJ2-1, the V gene TRBV5-1; a possible D gene is TRBD1 (6 bases). The V end was cut by 4 bases, the J end by 5 bases, with 16 bases between. CDR3 size: 15 residues. Germline CDR1 SGHRS, CDR2 YFSETQ.

This clone was detected a few times. This chain uses TRBV2 with TRBJ2-5, with a possible D match to TRBD2 (6 bases). The CDR3 extends over 14 amino acids. Trimming shortened V by 5 bases and J by 1 base, and 11 bases separated the two germline ends. The germline V gene encodes CDR1 SNHLY and CDR2 FYNNEI. CDR3 nucleotide sequence: TGTGCCAGCAGTCCGCTGGGGGGCCAAGAGACCCAGTACTTC. It codes for CASSPLGGQETQYF.

V gene TRBV6-1 combines with J gene TRBJ2-7, with 11 bases lining up with TRBD1. Germline V gives CDR1 MNHNS, CDR2 SASEGT. With V trimmed by 3 bases and J by 7 bases, 8 bases remained unmatched. CDR3 length equals 15 residues. The chain's CDR3 is CASSEPGTGGREQYF. In DNA form, the CDR3 reads TGTGCCAGCAGTGAGCCGGGGACAGGGGGACGAGAGCAGTACTTC.

The chain joins TRBV18 to TRBJ2-1; 7 nucleotides line up with TRBD1. The CDR3 totals 15 residues. J gave up 3 bases and V 5 bases, and 7 bases lay outside the gene matches. The germline V gene encodes CDR1 KGHSH and CDR2 LQKENI. The CDR3 here is CASSIAQGHYNEQFF. The CDR3, as DNA: TGTGCCAGCTCAATCGCACAGGGGCACTACAATGAGCAGTTCTTC.

The chain employs TRBV7-8 and TRBJ2-7; TRBD1 aligns across 9 bases. Per germline, CDR1 SGHVS and CDR2 FQNEAQ. CDR3 size: 14 residues. V lost 7 bases to trimming and J lost 2 bases; unmatched junction nucleotides: 6. In nucleotides, the CDR3 is TGTGCCAGCACCCTGACAGGGGGAACCTACGAGCAGTACTTC. Encoded protein: CASTLTGGTYEQYF.

The chain employs TRBV18 and TRBJ2-5, with D unclear. V lost 3 bases and J 3 bases, leaving 11 bases between the germline ends. The CDR3 totals 14 residues. Germline loops: CDR1 KGHSH, CDR2 LQKENI. The chain's CDR3 is CASSPLGVEETQYF. The CDR3 DNA sequence: TGTGCCAGCTCACCGTTGGGTGTTGAAGAGACCCAGTACTTC.

The rearrangement links TRBV5-1 to TRBJ1-6; no clear D gene. V lost 3 bases, J lost 5 bases, and 12 bases lay in between. Germline V gene sequence: CDR1 SGHRS, CDR2 YFSETQ. The CDR3 is 15 amino acids. The chain's CDR3 is CASSSETGHNSPLHF. CDR3 coding DNA: TGCGCCAGCAGCTCGGAGACGGGCCATAATTCACCCCTCCACTTT.

CDR3 nucleotides: TGTGCCAGCAGTGACTCGAGTAAAGGCACTGAAGCTTTCTTT. Translated, it gives CASSDSSKGTEAFF. V is TRBV6-4 and J is TRBJ1-1; no clear D. The CDR3 has 14 residues. Germline V gene data show CDR1 as MRHNA and CDR2 as SNTAGT. V was shortened by 0 bases and J by 4 bases, with 9 bases between the two germline ends.

The gene calls are TRBV29-1 and TRBJ1-1; D is possibly TRBD1 (5 bases). This CDR3 region has 13 residues. Germline assignment: CDR1 SQVTM and CDR2 ANQGSEA. Deletions cut 6 bases from V and 4 bases from J, with 15 bases between. The CDR3 sequence is CSVSGGDRTEAFF. The CDR3 coding sequence is TGCAGCGTCAGCGGGGGGGATCGCACTGAAGCTTTCTTT.

The V and J genes are TRBV12-5 and TRBJ1-1, with a weak D call TRBD1 (6 bases). The CDR3 totals 14 residues. The V end lost 5 bases, the J end lost 4 bases, and 14 bases lay between the germline ends. Germline lookup yields CDR1 LGHNT and CDR2 FRNRAP. CDR3 sequence reads: CASGLQGYGTEAFF. CDR3 DNA: TGTGCTAGTGGTCTGCAGGGGTACGGCACTGAAGCTTTCTTT.

The chain has TRBV19 and TRBJ1-5; D unresolved. Trimming shortened V by 6 bases and J by 5 bases, and 17 bases separated the two germline ends. Germline-derived CDR1 and CDR2 are LNHDA and SQIVND (reference sequence). This CDR3 is built from 15 residues. The CDR3 is CASRSWEKEYQPQHF. The CDR3 nucleotides are TGTGCCAGTAGGAGTTGGGAGAAGGAGTATCAGCCCCAGCATTTT. The variable domain in full, completed from reference TRBV19 and TRBJ1-5, reads DGGITQSPKYLFRKEGQNVTLSCEQNLNHDAMYWYRQDPGQGLRLIYYSQIVNDFQKGDIAEGYSVSREKKESFPLTVTSAQKNPTAFYLCASRSWEKEYQPQHFGDGTRLSIL.

The V gene is TRBV5-1, the J gene TRBJ2-5; D unresolved. Germline V lookup: CDR1 SGHRS, CDR2 YFSETQ. This CDR3 comprises 12 residues. The V end lost 4 bases, the J end lost 0 bases, and 4 bases lay between the germline ends. CDR3 region: CASSPYQETQYF. Here the CDR3 DNA reads TGCGCCAGCAGCCCTTACCAAGAGACCCAGTACTTC.

This sequence joins TRBV20-1 and TRBJ1-1; D is unclear. V was shortened by 4 bases and J by 7 bases, with 10 bases between the two germline ends. Germline V CDR1 and CDR2: DFQATT, SNEGSKA (reference sequence). This CDR3 is 11 amino acids long. For the CDR3, the DNA is TGCAGTGCTATATCGCTACTTGAAGCTTTCTTT. It codes for CSAISLLEAFF.

The V and J genes are TRBV9 and TRBJ2-6, with D perhaps matching TRBD1 (5 bases). The CDR3 sequence is 18 residues long. CDR1 and CDR2 from the germline V gene are SGDLS and YYNGEE. V was clipped by 4 bases and J by 4 bases, with 21 bases between them. CDR3 in amino acids: CASSPRYSRADGANVLTF. As DNA, the CDR3 is TGTGCCAGCAGCCCACGGTACTCCAGGGCCGACGGGGCCAACGTCCTGACTTTC.

The rearrangement uses TRBV5-6 and TRBJ2-7, with 11 bases matching TRBD1. From germline, CDR1 is SGHDT and CDR2 YYEEEE. This CDR3 has 14 residues. The trim removed 1 base at V and 11 bases at J, leaving 8 bases unmatched. CDR3 sequence reads: CASSLPGQGGLEYF. In nucleotides, the CDR3 is TGTGCCAGCAGCTTGCCGGGACAGGGGGGATTGGAGTACTTC.

The chain joins TRBV7-2 to TRBJ1-6, with D tentatively TRBD1 (5 bases). The CDR3 runs 14 residues. Between the trimmed V and J ends, which lost 1 base and 5 bases, there was a span of 6 bases. Germline assignment: CDR1 SGHTA and CDR2 FQGNSA. The DNA for the CDR3 is TGTGCCAGCAGCTTAGGGGGGAATAATTCACCCCTCCACTTT. This translates into CASSLGGNNSPLHF.

The chain recombines TRBV6-5 with TRBJ1-4; maybe TRBD1 (5 bases). The CDR3 extends over 13 amino acids. CDR1 MNHEY and CDR2 SVGAGI come from the germline V gene. V was cut by 4 bases and J by 8 bases, with 11 bases left in between. The CDR3 region has the DNA TGTGCCAGCAGTTCTCGGGGGACGGAAAAACTGTTTTTT. Its protein product is CASSSRGTEKLFF.